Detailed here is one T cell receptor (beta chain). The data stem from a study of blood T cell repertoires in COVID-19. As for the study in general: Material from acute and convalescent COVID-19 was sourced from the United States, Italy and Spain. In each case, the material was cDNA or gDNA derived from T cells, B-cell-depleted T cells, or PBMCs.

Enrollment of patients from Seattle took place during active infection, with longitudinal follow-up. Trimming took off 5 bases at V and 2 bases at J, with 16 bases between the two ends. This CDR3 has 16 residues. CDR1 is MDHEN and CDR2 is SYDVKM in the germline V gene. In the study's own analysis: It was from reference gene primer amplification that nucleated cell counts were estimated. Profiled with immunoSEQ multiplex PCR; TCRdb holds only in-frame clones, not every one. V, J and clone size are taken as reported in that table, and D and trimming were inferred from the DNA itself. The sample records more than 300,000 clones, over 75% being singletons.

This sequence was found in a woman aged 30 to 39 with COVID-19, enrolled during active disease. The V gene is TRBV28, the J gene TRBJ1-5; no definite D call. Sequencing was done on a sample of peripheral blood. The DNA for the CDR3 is TGTGCCAGCAGTCACCCCGAGGAAGCGGGCAATCAGCCCCAGCATTTT. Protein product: CASSHPEEAGNQPQHF.